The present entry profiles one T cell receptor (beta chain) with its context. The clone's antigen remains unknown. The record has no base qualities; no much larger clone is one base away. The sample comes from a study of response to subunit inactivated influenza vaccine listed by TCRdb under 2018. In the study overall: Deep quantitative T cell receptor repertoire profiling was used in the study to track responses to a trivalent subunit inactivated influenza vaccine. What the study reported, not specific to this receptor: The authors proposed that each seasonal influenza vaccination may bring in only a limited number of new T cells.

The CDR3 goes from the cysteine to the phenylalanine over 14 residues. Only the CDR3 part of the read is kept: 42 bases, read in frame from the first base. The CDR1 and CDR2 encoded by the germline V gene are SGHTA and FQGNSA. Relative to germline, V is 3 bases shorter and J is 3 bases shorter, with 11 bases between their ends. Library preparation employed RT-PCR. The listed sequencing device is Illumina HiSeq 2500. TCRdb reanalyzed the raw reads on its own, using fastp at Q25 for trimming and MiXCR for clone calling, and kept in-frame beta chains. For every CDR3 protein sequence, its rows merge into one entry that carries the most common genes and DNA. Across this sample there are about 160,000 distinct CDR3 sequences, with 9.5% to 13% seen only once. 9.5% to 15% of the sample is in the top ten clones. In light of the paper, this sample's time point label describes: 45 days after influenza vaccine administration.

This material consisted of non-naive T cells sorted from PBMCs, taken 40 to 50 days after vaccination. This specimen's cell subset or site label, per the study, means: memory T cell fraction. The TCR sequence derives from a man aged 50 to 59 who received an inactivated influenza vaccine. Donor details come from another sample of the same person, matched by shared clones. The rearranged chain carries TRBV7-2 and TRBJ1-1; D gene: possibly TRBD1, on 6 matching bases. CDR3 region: CASSFTGRDTEAFF. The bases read TGTGCCAGCAGCTTTACAGGGAGGGACACTGAAGCTTTCTTT.